This T cell receptor (beta chain) came from a study of tumor-infiltrating lymphocytes in primary liver carcinoma. Study-wide background: Read depth, roughly 3.5 to 8 million productive TCRbeta reads, did not differ significantly between tissues.

The V gene lost 3 bases and the J gene lost 5 bases, with 15 bases spanning the gap. Germline values: CDR1 DFQATT, CDR2 SNEGSKA (reference sequence). This CDR3 has 14 amino acids. Study observations and caveats: Tumor region pairs outstripped tumor-adjacent and tumor-blood pairs in overlap. With p = 0.039, the top-250-clone fraction in tumors significantly exceeded that in blood.

Turning to this clonotype: Its antigen is currently unknown.

The tissue used was unsorted bulk material of about 19-34 mg. RNA and DNA were co-extracted from it with the AllPrep DNA/RNA mini kit. Through surgical resection, the patients' primary liver carcinoma was treated. Reverse transcription of approximately 500 ng total RNA with a constant-region primer produced TCR beta cDNA. Slightly modified ARM-PCR, run as three nested multiplex PCR rounds, produced the TCR beta libraries. The study ran its first two PCR rounds for around 9 cycles each, using TRBV1-TRBV30 forward primers and a C-beta reverse primer. MiXCR, run by TCRdb on the multiplex PCR reads, gives a single entry per CDR3 protein. The data show some 110,000 distinct CDR3 sequences, with 60% to 75% seen just once and 8% to 9% held by the top ten.

Sequencing was performed on liver tumor tissue from sampling region 3. Specified subset: tumor region T3, left-lateral pole. The clonotype comes from an older woman with primary liver carcinoma and hepatitis B virus infection. V is TRBV20-1 and J is TRBJ2-3; D might be TRBD2 (6 bases). DNA for the CDR3: TGCAGTGCTAGGCGGCGCCTGGGGGGAGATACGCAGTATTTT. This translates into CSARRRLGGDTQYF.